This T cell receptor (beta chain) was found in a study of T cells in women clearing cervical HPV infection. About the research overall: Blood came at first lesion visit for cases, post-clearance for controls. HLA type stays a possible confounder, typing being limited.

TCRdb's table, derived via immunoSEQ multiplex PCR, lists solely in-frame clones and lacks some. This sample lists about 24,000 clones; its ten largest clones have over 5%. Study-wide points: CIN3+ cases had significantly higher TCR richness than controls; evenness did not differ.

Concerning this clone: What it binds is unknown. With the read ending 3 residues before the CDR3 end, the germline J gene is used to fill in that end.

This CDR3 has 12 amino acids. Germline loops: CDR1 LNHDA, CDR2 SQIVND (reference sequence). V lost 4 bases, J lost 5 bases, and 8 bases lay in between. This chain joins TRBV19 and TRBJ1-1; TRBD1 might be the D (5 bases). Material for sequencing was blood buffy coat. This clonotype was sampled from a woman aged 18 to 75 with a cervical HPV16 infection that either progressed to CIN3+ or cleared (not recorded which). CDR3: CASSSRGTEAFF. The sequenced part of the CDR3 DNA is TGTGCCAGTAGTAGTCGGGGGACTGAA.